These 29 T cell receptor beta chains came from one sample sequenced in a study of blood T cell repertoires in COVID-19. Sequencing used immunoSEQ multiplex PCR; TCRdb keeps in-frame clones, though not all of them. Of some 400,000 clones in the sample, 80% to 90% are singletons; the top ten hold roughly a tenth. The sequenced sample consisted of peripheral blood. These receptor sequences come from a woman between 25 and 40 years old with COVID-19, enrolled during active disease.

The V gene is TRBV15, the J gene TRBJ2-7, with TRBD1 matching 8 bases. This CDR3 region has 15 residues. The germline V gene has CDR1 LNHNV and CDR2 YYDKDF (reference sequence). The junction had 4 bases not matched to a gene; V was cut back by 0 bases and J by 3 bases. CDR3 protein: CATSRDQGANYEQYF. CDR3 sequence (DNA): TGTGCCACCAGCAGAGATCAGGGGGCGAACTACGAGCAGTACTTC.

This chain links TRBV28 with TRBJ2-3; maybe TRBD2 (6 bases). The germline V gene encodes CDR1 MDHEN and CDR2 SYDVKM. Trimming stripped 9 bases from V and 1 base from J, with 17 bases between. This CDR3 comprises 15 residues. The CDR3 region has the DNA TGTGCCAGTTGGGCCCGGGAGAAGGGCACAGATACGCAGTATTTT. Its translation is CASWAREKGTDTQYF.

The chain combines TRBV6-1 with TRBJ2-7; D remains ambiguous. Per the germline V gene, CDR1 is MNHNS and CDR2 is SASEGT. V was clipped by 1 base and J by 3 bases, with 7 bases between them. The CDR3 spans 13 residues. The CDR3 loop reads CASSEDRVYEQYF. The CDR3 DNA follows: TGTGCCAGCAGTGAAGACAGAGTCTACGAGCAGTACTTC.

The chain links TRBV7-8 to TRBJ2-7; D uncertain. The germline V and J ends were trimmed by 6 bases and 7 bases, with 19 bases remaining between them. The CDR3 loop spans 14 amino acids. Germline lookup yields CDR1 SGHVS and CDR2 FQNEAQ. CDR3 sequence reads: CASSTQPVPGEQYF. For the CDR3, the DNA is TGTGCCAGCAGTACTCAGCCAGTTCCGGGTGAGCAGTACTTC.

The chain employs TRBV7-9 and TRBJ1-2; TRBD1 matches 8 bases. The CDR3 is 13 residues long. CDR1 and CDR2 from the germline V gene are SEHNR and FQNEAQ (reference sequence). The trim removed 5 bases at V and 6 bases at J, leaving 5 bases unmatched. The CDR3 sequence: CASSPDRGHGYTF. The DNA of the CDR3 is TGTGCCAGCAGCCCAGACAGGGGCCATGGCTACACCTTC.

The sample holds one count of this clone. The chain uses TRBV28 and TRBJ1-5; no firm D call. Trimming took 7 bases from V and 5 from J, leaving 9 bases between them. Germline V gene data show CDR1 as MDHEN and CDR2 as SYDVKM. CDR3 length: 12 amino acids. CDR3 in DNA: TGTGCCAGCACGGTTCTGGATCAGCCCCAGCATTTT. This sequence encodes CASTVLDQPQHF. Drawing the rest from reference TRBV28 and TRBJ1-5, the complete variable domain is DVKVTQSSRYLVKRTGEKVFLECVQDMDHENMFWYRQDPGLGLRLIYFSYDVKMKEKGDIPEGYSVSREKKERFSLILESASTNQTSMYLCASTVLDQPQHFGDGTRLSIL.

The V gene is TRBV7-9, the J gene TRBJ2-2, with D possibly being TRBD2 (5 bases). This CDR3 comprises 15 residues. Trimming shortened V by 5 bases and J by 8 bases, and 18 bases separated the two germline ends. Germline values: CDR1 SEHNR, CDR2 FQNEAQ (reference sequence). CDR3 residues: CASSRVGEGVGELFF. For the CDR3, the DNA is TGTGCCAGCAGCAGGGTTGGTGAGGGCGTGGGGGAGCTGTTTTTT. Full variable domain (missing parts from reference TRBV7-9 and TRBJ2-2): DTGVSQNPRHKITKRGQNVTFRCDPISEHNRLYWYRQTLGQGPEFLTYFQNEAQLEKSRLLSDRFSAERPKGSFSTLEIQRTEQGDSAMYLCASSRVGEGVGELFFGEGSRLTVL.

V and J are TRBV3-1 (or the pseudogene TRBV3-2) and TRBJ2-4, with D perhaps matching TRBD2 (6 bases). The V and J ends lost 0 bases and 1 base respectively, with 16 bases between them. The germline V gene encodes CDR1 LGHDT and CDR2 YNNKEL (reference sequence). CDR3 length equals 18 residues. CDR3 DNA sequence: TGTGCCAGCAGCCAAGATCCTTGGCGGGGCGACGCCAAAAACATTCAGTACTTC. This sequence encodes CASSQDPWRGDAKNIQYF.

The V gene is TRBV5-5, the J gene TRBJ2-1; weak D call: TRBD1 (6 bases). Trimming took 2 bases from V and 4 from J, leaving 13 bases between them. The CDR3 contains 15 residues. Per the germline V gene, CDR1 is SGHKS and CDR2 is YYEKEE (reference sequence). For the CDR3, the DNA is TGTGCCAGCAGCTTTGGGGGCGCGACTTACAATGAGCAGTTCTTC. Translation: CASSFGGATYNEQFF.

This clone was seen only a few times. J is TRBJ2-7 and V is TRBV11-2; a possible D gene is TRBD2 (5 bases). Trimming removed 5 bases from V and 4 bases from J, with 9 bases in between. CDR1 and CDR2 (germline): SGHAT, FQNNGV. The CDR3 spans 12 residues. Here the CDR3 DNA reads TGTGCCAGCAGCCCGGGATGGTACGAGCAGTACTTC. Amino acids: CASSPGWYEQYF.

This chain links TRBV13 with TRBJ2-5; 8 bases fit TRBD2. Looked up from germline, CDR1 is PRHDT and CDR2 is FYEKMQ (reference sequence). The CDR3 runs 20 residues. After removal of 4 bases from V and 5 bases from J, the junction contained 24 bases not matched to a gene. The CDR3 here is CASSSRGLVSGRSSEETQYF. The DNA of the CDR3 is TGTGCCAGCAGCTCAAGAGGCTTGGTGAGCGGGAGAAGTAGTGAGGAGACCCAGTACTTC.

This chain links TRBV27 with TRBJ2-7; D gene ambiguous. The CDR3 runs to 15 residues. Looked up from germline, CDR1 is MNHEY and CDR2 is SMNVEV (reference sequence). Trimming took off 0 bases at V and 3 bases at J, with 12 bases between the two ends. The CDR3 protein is CASSLSTGFLYEQYF. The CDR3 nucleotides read TGTGCCAGCAGTTTATCGACTGGATTTCTCTACGAGCAGTACTTC.

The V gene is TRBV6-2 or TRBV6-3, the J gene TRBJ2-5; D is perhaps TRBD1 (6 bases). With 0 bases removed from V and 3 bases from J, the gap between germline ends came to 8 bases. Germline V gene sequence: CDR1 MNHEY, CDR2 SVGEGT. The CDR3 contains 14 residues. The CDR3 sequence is CASSYSNREETQYF. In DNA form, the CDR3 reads TGTGCCAGCAGTTACTCGAACAGGGAAGAGACCCAGTACTTC.

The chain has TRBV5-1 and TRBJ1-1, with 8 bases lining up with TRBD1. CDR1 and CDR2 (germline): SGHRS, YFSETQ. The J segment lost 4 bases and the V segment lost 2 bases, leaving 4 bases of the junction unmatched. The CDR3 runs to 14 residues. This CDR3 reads CASSFDRGGTEAFF. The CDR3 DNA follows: TGCGCCAGCAGCTTCGACAGGGGCGGCACTGAAGCTTTCTTT.

Here the CDR3 reads CSAKEGGSYYEQYF. The CDR3 nucleotides are TGCAGCGCCAAGGAAGGAGGTTCCTACTACGAGCAGTACTTC. The rearrangement uses TRBV29-1 and TRBJ2-7, with a possible D match to TRBD2 (5 bases). CDR1 SQVTM and CDR2 ANQGSEA come from the germline V gene. V shed 7 bases and J shed 3 bases, with 19 bases lying between them. The CDR3 covers 14 residues.

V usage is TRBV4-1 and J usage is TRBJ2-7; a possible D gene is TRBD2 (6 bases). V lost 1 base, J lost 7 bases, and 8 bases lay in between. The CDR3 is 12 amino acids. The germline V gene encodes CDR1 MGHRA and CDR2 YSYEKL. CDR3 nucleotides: TGCGCCAGCAGCCAAGCCGGGGGAGAGCAGTACTTC. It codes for CASSQAGGEQYF.

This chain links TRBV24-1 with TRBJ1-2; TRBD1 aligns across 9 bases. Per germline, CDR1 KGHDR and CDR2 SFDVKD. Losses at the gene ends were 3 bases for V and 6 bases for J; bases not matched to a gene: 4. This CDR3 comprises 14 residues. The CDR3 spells CATSDRTGDNGYTF. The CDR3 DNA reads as TGTGCCACCAGTGATCGGACAGGGGACAATGGCTACACCTTC.

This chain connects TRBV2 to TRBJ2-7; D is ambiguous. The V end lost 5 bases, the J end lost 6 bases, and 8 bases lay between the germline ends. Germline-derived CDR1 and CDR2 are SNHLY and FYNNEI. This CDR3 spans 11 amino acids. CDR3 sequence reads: CASSSLGEQYF. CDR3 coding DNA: TGTGCCAGCAGTTCCCTAGGCGAGCAGTACTTC.

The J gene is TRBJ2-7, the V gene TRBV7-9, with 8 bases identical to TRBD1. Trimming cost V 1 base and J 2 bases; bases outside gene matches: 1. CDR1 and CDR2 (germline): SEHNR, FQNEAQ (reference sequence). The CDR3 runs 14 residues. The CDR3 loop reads CASSLGDRPYEQYF. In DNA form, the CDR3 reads TGTGCCAGCAGCTTAGGGGACAGGCCCTACGAGCAGTACTTC. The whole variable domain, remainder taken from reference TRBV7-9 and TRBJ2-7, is DTGVSQNPRHKITKRGQNVTFRCDPISEHNRLYWYRQTLGQGPEFLTYFQNEAQLEKSRLLSDRFSAERPKGSFSTLEIQRTEQGDSAMYLCASSLGDRPYEQYFGPGTRLTVT.

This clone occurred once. CDR3 protein: CASSRDRGRTYEQYF. The CDR3 nucleotides are TGTGCCAGCAGTCGTGACAGGGGAAGGACCTACGAGCAGTACTTC. The chain joins TRBV25-1 to TRBJ2-7, with TRBD1 matching over 8 bases. Germline CDR1 reads MGHDK; CDR2 reads SYGVNS. CDR3 length: 15 amino acids. Germline trimming cut 5 bases from V and 2 bases from J; bases unmatched to any gene: 8.

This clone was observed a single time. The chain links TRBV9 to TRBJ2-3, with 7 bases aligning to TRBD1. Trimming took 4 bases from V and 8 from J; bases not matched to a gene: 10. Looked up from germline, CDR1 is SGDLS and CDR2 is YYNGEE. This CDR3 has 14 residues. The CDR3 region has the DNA TGTGCCAGCAGCCGCGACAGGGATCTAGGTACGCAGTATTTT. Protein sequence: CASSRDRDLGTQYF.

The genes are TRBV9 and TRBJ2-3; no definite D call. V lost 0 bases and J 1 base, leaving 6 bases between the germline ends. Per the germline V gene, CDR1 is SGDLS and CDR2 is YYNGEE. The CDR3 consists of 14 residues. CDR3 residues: CASSVVSGTDTQYF. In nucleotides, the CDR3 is TGTGCCAGCAGCGTAGTGAGTGGCACAGATACGCAGTATTTT.

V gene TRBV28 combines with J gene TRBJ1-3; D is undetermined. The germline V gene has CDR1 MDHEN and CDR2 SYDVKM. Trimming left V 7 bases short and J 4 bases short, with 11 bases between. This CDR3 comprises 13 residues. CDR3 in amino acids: CASTTAQGNTIYF. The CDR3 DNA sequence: TGTGCCAGCACTACGGCACAGGGAAACACCATATATTTT.

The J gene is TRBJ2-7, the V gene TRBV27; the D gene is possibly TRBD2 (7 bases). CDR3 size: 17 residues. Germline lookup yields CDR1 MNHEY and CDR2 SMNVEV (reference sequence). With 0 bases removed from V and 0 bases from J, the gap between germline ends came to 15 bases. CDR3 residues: CASSLSVRGLPSYEQYF. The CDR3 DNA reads TGTGCCAGCAGTTTATCCGTGCGGGGGCTCCCCTCCTACGAGCAGTACTTC.

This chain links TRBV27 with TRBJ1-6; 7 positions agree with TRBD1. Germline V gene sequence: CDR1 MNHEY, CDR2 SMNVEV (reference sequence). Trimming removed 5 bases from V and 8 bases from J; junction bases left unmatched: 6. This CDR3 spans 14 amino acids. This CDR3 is CASSPRQGYSPLHF. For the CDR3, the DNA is TGTGCCAGCAGTCCGAGACAGGGATATTCACCCCTCCACTTT.

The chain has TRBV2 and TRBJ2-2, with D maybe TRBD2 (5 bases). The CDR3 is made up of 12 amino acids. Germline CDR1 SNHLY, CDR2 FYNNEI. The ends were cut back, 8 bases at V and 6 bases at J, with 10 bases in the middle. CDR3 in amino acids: CASRRGAGELFF. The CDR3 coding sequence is TGTGCCAGCCGACGGGGTGCCGGGGAGCTGTTTTTT. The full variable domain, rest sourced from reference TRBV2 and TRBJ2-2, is EPEVTQTPSHQVTQMGQEVILRCVPISNHLYFYWYRQILGQKVEFLVSFYNNEISEKSEIFDDQFSVERPDGSNFTLKIRSTKLEDSAMYFCASRRGAGELFFGEGSRLTVL.

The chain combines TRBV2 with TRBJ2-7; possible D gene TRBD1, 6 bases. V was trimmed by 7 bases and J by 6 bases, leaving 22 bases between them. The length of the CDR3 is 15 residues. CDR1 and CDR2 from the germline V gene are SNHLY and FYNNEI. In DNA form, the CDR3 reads TGTGCCAGCACCCCGGCTCGGCAGGGGATTTCCGAGCAGTACTTC. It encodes CASTPARQGISEQYF.

The DNA for the CDR3 is TGTGCCAGCAGCGCAAGCGGAACAGGGGCTAGTGGCTACACCTTC. Residues: CASSASGTGASGYTF. The chain is built from TRBV9 and TRBJ1-2, with 7 bases lining up with TRBD1. This CDR3 is 15 amino acids long. Looked up from germline, CDR1 is SGDLS and CDR2 is YYNGEE. Unmatched junction bases numbered 12, after V lost 3 bases and J lost 7 bases.

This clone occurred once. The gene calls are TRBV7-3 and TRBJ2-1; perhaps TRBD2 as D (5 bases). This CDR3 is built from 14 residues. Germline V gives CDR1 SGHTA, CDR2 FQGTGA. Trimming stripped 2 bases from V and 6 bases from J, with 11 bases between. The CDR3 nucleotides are TGTGCCAGCAGCTTACTAGCAGGAAGCAATGAGCAGTTCTTC. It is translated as CASSLLAGSNEQFF.